The present T cell receptor beta chain was sequenced within a study of blood T cell repertoires in COVID-19. Across the study: Collection of acute and convalescent COVID-19 samples took place in the United States, Italy and Spain. PBMCs, B-cell-depleted T cells, or T cells provided the cDNA or gDNA that made up the material.

The count of this clone is one. Under the authors' procedure: Reference gene primer amplification in the assay estimated nucleated cell counts. Sequencing was performed with immunoSEQ multiplex PCR; in TCRdb, only in-frame clones are kept and a portion is missing. Clone size and V and J calls were adopted from that table, with D and trimming inferred from the DNA. The table records over 200,000 clones, about 90% of them present only once. The Seattle patients joined while their infection was active and were tracked longitudinally afterward. The CDR3 is 18 residues long. The V and J ends lost 6 bases and 0 bases, in that order; junction bases with no gene match: 8. Germline V gene sequence: CDR1 KGHSH, CDR2 LQKENI.

The sequenced sample consisted of peripheral blood. This sequence originates from a man in his fifties or sixties with COVID-19, enrolled during active disease. This chain connects TRBV18 to TRBJ2-6; 10 positions match TRBD2. The CDR3 protein is CASSPTSGVPSGANVLTF. The CDR3 nucleotides read TGTGCCAGCTCTCCTACTAGCGGGGTTCCCTCTGGGGCCAACGTCCTGACTTTC. The full variable domain, with the rest looked up from reference TRBV18 and TRBJ2-6, is NAGVMQNPRHLVRRRGQEARLRCSPMKGHSHVYWYRQLPEEGLKFMVYLQKENIIDESGMPKERFSAEFPKEGPSILRIQQVVRGDSAAYFCASSPTSGVPSGANVLTFGAGSRLTVL.